These 27 T cell receptor beta chains came from one sample sequenced in a study of STAT5B mutations in CD4+ large granular lymphocyte leukemia. Sequencing used immunoSEQ multiplex PCR; TCRdb keeps in-frame clones, though not all of them. Of roughly 36,000 clones listed, about nine tenths are singletons. Sequencing was performed on CD4+ T cells from blood buffy coats. The receptors were gathered from a human donor in good health.

This chain links TRBV9 with TRBJ1-4; 7 bases fit TRBD1. With V trimmed by 2 bases and J by 5 bases, 6 bases remained unmatched. This CDR3 contains 15 residues. The germline gives CDR1 SGDLS, CDR2 YYNGEE. The CDR3 nucleotides are TGTGCCAGCAGCGTTAGGGGACAGCAGAATGAAAAACTGTTTTTT. Translating gives CASSVRGQQNEKLFF.

The V gene is TRBV11-2, the J gene TRBJ1-2, with D tentatively TRBD1 (5 bases). CDR1 SGHAT and CDR2 FQNNGV come from the germline V gene. Trimming pared 3 bases from V and 5 bases from J, leaving 10 bases between. The CDR3 extends over 13 amino acids. CDR3 DNA: TGTGCCAGCAGCTTTACCCCAGGGTATGGCTACACCTTC. It yields the protein CASSFTPGYGYTF.

This clone was seen only once. The rearrangement links TRBV7-2 to TRBJ2-3, with TRBD2 matching over 8 bases. The CDR3 has 14 residues. V lost 8 bases and J lost 3; bases outside the gene matches: 7. Germline V gene lookup returns CDR1 SGHTA and CDR2 FQGNSA. CDR3 DNA sequence: TGTGCCAGCCGGGGGGGGTTATCGACAGATACGCAGTATTTT. Residues: CASRGGLSTDTQYF.

The chain employs TRBV19 and TRBJ2-1; 14 nucleotides agree with TRBD2. The CDR3 has 16 residues. The germline gives CDR1 LNHDA, CDR2 SQIVND (reference sequence). With V trimmed by 3 bases and J by 7 bases, 5 bases remained unmatched. Here the CDR3 DNA reads TGTGCCAGTAGTATGGCCGGGACTAGCGGGAGTAATGAGCAGTTCTTC. It codes for CASSMAGTSGSNEQFF.

The V and J genes are TRBV18 and TRBJ2-1; 9 bases line up with TRBD2. The V and J ends lost 6 bases and 6 bases, in that order; junction bases with no gene match: 6. This CDR3 has 14 amino acids. Germline V gene sequence: CDR1 KGHSH, CDR2 LQKENI. In nucleotides, the CDR3 is TGTGCCAGCTCTTTCCTAGCGGGGCTCAATGAGCAGTTCTTC. Residues: CASSFLAGLNEQFF.

The chain employs TRBV5-1 and TRBJ2-5; D possibly uses TRBD1 or TRBD2 (5 bases each). Germline V gives CDR1 SGHRS, CDR2 YFSETQ. This CDR3 has 15 residues. V was shortened by 3 bases and J by 3 bases, with 15 bases between the two germline ends. DNA for the CDR3: TGCGCCAGCAGCTCGAGGGGAAGGAACGAAGAGACCCAGTACTTC. Translating gives CASSSRGRNEETQYF.

CDR3 nucleotide sequence: TGCGCCAGCAAAGGGCGACTAGCGGGATCCTACGAGCAGTACTTC. It is translated as CASKGRLAGSYEQYF. V gene TRBV4-1 combines with J gene TRBJ2-7; 11 bases match TRBD2. CDR3 size: 15 residues. J gave up 1 base and V 7 bases, and 6 bases lay outside the gene matches. The V gene's germline CDR1 is MGHRA and CDR2 YSYEKL.

This chain joins TRBV7-2 and TRBJ1-2; 7 bases match TRBD1. Germline V gene data show CDR1 as SGHTA and CDR2 as FQGNSA. This CDR3 has 16 residues. Trimming at V came to 4 bases and at J to 2 bases, leaving 10 bases not matched to a gene. The CDR3 loop is CASSYIETGQNYGYTF. CDR3 DNA sequence: TGTGCCAGCAGCTATATAGAGACAGGGCAAAACTATGGCTACACCTTC. The full variable domain, completed using reference TRBV7-2 and TRBJ1-2, is GAGVSQSPSNKVTEKGKDVELRCDPISGHTALYWYRQSLGQGLEFLIYFQGNSAPDKSGLPSDRFSAERTGGSVSTLTIQRTQQEDSAVYLCASSYIETGQNYGYTFGSGTRLTVV.

The V call is TRBV29-1, the J call TRBJ1-1, with D maybe TRBD1 (6 bases). V gave up 5 bases and J gave up 6 bases, with 22 bases separating them. CDR1 SQVTM and CDR2 ANQGSEA come from the germline V gene. CDR3 length equals 15 residues. The CDR3 DNA sequence: TGCAGCGTTTCCGGGGGGCCGGGGATGATGTCTGAAGCTTTCTTT. This gives the protein CSVSGGPGMMSEAFF.

V gene TRBV11-2 combines with J gene TRBJ1-1; unclear D gene. Germline lookup yields CDR1 SGHAT and CDR2 FQNNGV. The CDR3 is 13 amino acids. V was shortened by 1 base and J by 0 bases, with 3 bases between the two germline ends. In DNA form, the CDR3 reads TGTGCCAGCAGCTTAGGTTTGAACACTGAAGCTTTCTTT. The encoded protein is CASSLGLNTEAFF.

J is TRBJ2-2 and V is TRBV5-5, with 12 bases lining up with TRBD2. Per germline, CDR1 SGHKS and CDR2 YYEKEE (reference sequence). V lost 4 bases to trimming and J lost 6 bases; unmatched junction nucleotides: 1. CDR3 size: 14 residues. The CDR3 DNA follows: TGTGCCAGCAGCCGGACTAGCGGGGCCGGGGAGCTGTTTTTT. Translated, it gives CASSRTSGAGELFF.

The chain carries TRBV4-1 and TRBJ2-1; TRBD2 aligns across 7 bases. Germline V gene lookup returns CDR1 MGHRA and CDR2 YSYEKL. CDR3 length equals 17 residues. The V gene end was trimmed by 0 bases and the J gene end by 7 bases; junction bases not matched to a gene: 12. CDR3 in DNA: TGCGCCAGCAGCCAAGAGTCGGTGACTAGCTCAGTGAATGAGCAGTTCTTC. This sequence encodes CASSQESVTSSVNEQFF.

The V and J genes are TRBV7-6 and TRBJ2-7; 8 bases agree with TRBD2. The length of the CDR3 is 13 residues. Germline V gene lookup returns CDR1 SGHVS and CDR2 FNYEAQ. The junction had 7 bases not matched to a gene; V was cut back by 8 bases and J by 4 bases. CDR3 sequence: CASAIAGPYEQYF. The CDR3 nucleotides read TGTGCCAGCGCAATAGCGGGACCGTACGAGCAGTACTTC. Full variable domain (missing parts from reference TRBV7-6 and TRBJ2-7): GAGVSQSPRYKVTKRGQDVALRCDPISGHVSLYWYRQALGQGPEFLTYFNYEAQQDKSGLPNDRFSAERPEGSISTLTIQRTEQRDSAMYRCASAIAGPYEQYFGPGTRLTVT.

The V call is TRBV19, the J call TRBJ1-1, with 9 positions matching TRBD1. The germline V gene encodes CDR1 LNHDA and CDR2 SQIVND (reference sequence). The CDR3 length is 16 residues. V was clipped by 3 bases and J by 3 bases; unmatched bases: 8. The CDR3 sequence: CASSIYRGLGYTEAFF. CDR3 in DNA: TGTGCCAGTAGTATTTACAGGGGGCTTGGGTACACTGAAGCTTTCTTT. The full variable domain, its missing parts supplied by reference TRBV19 and TRBJ1-1, is DGGITQSPKYLFRKEGQNVTLSCEQNLNHDAMYWYRQDPGQGLRLIYYSQIVNDFQKGDIAEGYSVSREKKESFPLTVTSAQKNPTAFYLCASSIYRGLGYTEAFFGQGTRLTVV.

The chain is built from TRBV5-1 and TRBJ1-1; D is undetermined. V lost 3 bases and J 2 bases, leaving 8 bases between the germline ends. CDR1 SGHRS and CDR2 YFSETQ come from the germline V gene. The CDR3 extends over 13 amino acids. Here the CDR3 DNA reads TGCGCCAGCAGCTCCCCATCAAACACTGAAGCTTTCTTT. As protein: CASSSPSNTEAFF.

The V gene is TRBV2, the J gene TRBJ1-1, with 9 bases lining up with TRBD1. Germline loops: CDR1 SNHLY, CDR2 FYNNEI. The CDR3 length is 13 residues. V was pared by 6 bases and J by 6 bases, with 5 bases of the junction left unmatched. This CDR3 reads CASSKQGAAEAFF. The CDR3 coding sequence is TGTGCCAGCAGCAAACAGGGGGCGGCTGAAGCTTTCTTT.

The J gene is TRBJ1-1, the V gene TRBV10-3, with TRBD1 matching 8 bases. After removal of 10 bases from V and 3 bases from J, the junction contained 4 bases not matched to a gene. From germline, CDR1 is ENHRY and CDR2 SYGVKD. This CDR3 comprises 12 residues. In DNA form, the CDR3 reads TGTGCCAACAGGGGGGGGGACACTGAAGCTTTCTTT. Translated, it gives CANRGGDTEAFF.

The chain employs TRBV7-2 and TRBJ2-1; the D gene is possibly TRBD2 (7 bases). Trimming left V 7 bases short and J 15 bases short, with 25 bases between. This CDR3 spans 14 amino acids. Germline V lookup: CDR1 SGHTA, CDR2 FQGNSA. The CDR3 bases are TGTGCCAGCACCCTACACCTCGGGGGGCCCGCTCCGTTCTTC. The encoded protein is CASTLHLGGPAPFF.

The CDR3 reads CASSQAGGPRTGELFF. DNA of the CDR3: TGCGCCAGCAGCCAAGCGGGGGGGCCGCGAACCGGGGAGCTGTTTTTT. The chain joins TRBV4-3 to TRBJ2-2, with 8 bases that match TRBD2. V was pared by 1 base and J by 5 bases, with 6 bases of the junction left unmatched. This CDR3 contains 16 residues. Germline loops: CDR1 LGHNA, CDR2 YSLEER.

This sequence joins TRBV19 and TRBJ1-1; D remains unclear. The CDR3 extends over 13 amino acids. Trimming removed 9 bases from V and 4 bases from J, with 15 bases in between. Germline V gives CDR1 LNHDA, CDR2 SQIVND (reference sequence). The CDR3 loop reads CASQTRPLTEAFF. The CDR3 DNA follows: TGTGCCAGCCAGACACGGCCGCTCACTGAAGCTTTCTTT.

The chain employs TRBV7-2 and TRBJ2-3; D is unclear. Germline V CDR1 and CDR2: SGHTA, FQGNSA. CDR3 length: 14 amino acids. V lost 5 bases and J lost 4, with 13 bases in between. The CDR3 DNA sequence: TGTGCCAGCAGCCAAAACAGTAGGGCAGATACGCAGTATTTT. It translates to CASSQNSRADTQYF. The full variable domain, rest sourced from reference TRBV7-2 and TRBJ2-3, is GAGVSQSPSNKVTEKGKDVELRCDPISGHTALYWYRQSLGQGLEFLIYFQGNSAPDKSGLPSDRFSAERTGGSVSTLTIQRTQQEDSAVYLCASSQNSRADTQYFGPGTRLTVL.

The CDR3 coding sequence is TGCGCCAGCAGTGAAAGGCCTAGCCAAGAGACCCAGTACTTC. It codes for CASSERPSQETQYF. This sequence joins TRBV10-2 and TRBJ2-5; D ambiguous. CDR3 length: 14 amino acids. The germline V and J ends were trimmed by 3 bases and 1 base, with 9 bases remaining between them. Germline-derived CDR1 and CDR2 are WSHSY and SAAADI.

This clone was seen once. V usage is TRBV4-2 and J usage is TRBJ2-1, with TRBD1 as a possible D gene (6 bases). The CDR3 has 20 residues. Per the germline V gene, CDR1 is LGHNA and CDR2 is YNFKEQ. The V end lost 0 bases, the J end lost 7 bases, and 28 bases lay between the germline ends. The CDR3 region is CASSQDPPIRGGYTGNEQFF. In DNA, the CDR3 is TGTGCCAGCAGCCAAGACCCCCCCATTCGGGGCGGCTACACAGGGAATGAGCAGTTCTTC.

The chain is built from TRBV7-6 and TRBJ2-5, with 8 positions matching TRBD1. This CDR3 is built from 16 residues. V trimming: 5 bases; J trimming: 5 bases; junction bases outside the gene matches: 13. CDR1 SGHVS and CDR2 FNYEAQ come from the germline V gene. This CDR3 reads CASSGDATGAAETQYF. CDR3 DNA sequence: TGTGCCAGCAGCGGTGATGCGACAGGGGCTGCGGAGACCCAGTACTTC.

J is TRBJ2-5 and V is TRBV7-2; TRBD1 aligns across 7 bases. The junction had 6 bases not matched to a gene; V was cut back by 4 bases and J by 1 base. The germline V gene has CDR1 SGHTA and CDR2 FQGNSA. The CDR3 sequence is 15 residues long. CDR3 residues: CASSSSGQIQETQYF. The CDR3 nucleotides read TGTGCCAGCAGCTCCTCGGGACAGATCCAAGAGACCCAGTACTTC.

The chain links TRBV12-5 to TRBJ1-3; D gene unclear. V was cut by 0 bases and J by 4 bases, with 4 bases left in between. CDR1 LGHNT and CDR2 FRNRAP come from the germline V gene. The CDR3 contains 13 residues. As DNA, the CDR3 is TGTGCTAGTGGTTTGGTGGCCGGAAACACCATATATTTT. Translation gives CASGLVAGNTIYF.

The V gene is TRBV9, the J gene TRBJ1-3; D remains ambiguous. CDR3 length: 14 amino acids. Trimming removed 0 bases from V and 2 bases from J, with 6 bases in between. The germline V gene encodes CDR1 SGDLS and CDR2 YYNGEE. The CDR3 DNA sequence: TGTGCCAGCAGCGTAGCCCCACCTGGAAACACCATATATTTT. Protein sequence: CASSVAPPGNTIYF.